This TCR beta chain was sequenced during a study of cytomegalovirus exposure and HLA in healthy donors. Healthy bone marrow donors made up the donor group. The study, taken as a whole, reports: Prediction of most subjects' HLA-A and HLA-B alleles by TCR beta sequences was reportedly accurate. In a later analysis, most CMV-associated TCR beta chains appeared HLA-restricted.

As for this clone: Antigen: not known.

The PCR ran on 60 Vbeta and 13 Jbeta primers. Authors' processing steps: Roughly 12 million of 80 million or so unique TCR beta chains were shared, per a later count. Sequencing was performed with immunoSEQ multiplex PCR; in TCRdb, only in-frame clones are kept and a portion is missing. That table gives V, J and clone size, and the DNA gave D and trimming. Among roughly 150,000 clones, approximately 80% were seen once, and the ten largest hold under 15%. The J segment lost 7 bases and the V segment lost 8 bases, leaving 10 bases of the junction unmatched. The CDR3 has 14 amino acids. Germline V gene sequence: CDR1 SNHLY, CDR2 FYNNEI.

The clonotype was recovered from a woman in her thirties or forties in good health and CMV-seronegative. What was sequenced was PBMCs. This chain links TRBV2 with TRBJ2-1, with 8 bases lining up with TRBD2. The CDR3 nucleotides are TGTGCCAGCGGATACCTAGCGGGTGTTAATGAGCAGTTCTTC. It yields the protein CASGYLAGVNEQFF.